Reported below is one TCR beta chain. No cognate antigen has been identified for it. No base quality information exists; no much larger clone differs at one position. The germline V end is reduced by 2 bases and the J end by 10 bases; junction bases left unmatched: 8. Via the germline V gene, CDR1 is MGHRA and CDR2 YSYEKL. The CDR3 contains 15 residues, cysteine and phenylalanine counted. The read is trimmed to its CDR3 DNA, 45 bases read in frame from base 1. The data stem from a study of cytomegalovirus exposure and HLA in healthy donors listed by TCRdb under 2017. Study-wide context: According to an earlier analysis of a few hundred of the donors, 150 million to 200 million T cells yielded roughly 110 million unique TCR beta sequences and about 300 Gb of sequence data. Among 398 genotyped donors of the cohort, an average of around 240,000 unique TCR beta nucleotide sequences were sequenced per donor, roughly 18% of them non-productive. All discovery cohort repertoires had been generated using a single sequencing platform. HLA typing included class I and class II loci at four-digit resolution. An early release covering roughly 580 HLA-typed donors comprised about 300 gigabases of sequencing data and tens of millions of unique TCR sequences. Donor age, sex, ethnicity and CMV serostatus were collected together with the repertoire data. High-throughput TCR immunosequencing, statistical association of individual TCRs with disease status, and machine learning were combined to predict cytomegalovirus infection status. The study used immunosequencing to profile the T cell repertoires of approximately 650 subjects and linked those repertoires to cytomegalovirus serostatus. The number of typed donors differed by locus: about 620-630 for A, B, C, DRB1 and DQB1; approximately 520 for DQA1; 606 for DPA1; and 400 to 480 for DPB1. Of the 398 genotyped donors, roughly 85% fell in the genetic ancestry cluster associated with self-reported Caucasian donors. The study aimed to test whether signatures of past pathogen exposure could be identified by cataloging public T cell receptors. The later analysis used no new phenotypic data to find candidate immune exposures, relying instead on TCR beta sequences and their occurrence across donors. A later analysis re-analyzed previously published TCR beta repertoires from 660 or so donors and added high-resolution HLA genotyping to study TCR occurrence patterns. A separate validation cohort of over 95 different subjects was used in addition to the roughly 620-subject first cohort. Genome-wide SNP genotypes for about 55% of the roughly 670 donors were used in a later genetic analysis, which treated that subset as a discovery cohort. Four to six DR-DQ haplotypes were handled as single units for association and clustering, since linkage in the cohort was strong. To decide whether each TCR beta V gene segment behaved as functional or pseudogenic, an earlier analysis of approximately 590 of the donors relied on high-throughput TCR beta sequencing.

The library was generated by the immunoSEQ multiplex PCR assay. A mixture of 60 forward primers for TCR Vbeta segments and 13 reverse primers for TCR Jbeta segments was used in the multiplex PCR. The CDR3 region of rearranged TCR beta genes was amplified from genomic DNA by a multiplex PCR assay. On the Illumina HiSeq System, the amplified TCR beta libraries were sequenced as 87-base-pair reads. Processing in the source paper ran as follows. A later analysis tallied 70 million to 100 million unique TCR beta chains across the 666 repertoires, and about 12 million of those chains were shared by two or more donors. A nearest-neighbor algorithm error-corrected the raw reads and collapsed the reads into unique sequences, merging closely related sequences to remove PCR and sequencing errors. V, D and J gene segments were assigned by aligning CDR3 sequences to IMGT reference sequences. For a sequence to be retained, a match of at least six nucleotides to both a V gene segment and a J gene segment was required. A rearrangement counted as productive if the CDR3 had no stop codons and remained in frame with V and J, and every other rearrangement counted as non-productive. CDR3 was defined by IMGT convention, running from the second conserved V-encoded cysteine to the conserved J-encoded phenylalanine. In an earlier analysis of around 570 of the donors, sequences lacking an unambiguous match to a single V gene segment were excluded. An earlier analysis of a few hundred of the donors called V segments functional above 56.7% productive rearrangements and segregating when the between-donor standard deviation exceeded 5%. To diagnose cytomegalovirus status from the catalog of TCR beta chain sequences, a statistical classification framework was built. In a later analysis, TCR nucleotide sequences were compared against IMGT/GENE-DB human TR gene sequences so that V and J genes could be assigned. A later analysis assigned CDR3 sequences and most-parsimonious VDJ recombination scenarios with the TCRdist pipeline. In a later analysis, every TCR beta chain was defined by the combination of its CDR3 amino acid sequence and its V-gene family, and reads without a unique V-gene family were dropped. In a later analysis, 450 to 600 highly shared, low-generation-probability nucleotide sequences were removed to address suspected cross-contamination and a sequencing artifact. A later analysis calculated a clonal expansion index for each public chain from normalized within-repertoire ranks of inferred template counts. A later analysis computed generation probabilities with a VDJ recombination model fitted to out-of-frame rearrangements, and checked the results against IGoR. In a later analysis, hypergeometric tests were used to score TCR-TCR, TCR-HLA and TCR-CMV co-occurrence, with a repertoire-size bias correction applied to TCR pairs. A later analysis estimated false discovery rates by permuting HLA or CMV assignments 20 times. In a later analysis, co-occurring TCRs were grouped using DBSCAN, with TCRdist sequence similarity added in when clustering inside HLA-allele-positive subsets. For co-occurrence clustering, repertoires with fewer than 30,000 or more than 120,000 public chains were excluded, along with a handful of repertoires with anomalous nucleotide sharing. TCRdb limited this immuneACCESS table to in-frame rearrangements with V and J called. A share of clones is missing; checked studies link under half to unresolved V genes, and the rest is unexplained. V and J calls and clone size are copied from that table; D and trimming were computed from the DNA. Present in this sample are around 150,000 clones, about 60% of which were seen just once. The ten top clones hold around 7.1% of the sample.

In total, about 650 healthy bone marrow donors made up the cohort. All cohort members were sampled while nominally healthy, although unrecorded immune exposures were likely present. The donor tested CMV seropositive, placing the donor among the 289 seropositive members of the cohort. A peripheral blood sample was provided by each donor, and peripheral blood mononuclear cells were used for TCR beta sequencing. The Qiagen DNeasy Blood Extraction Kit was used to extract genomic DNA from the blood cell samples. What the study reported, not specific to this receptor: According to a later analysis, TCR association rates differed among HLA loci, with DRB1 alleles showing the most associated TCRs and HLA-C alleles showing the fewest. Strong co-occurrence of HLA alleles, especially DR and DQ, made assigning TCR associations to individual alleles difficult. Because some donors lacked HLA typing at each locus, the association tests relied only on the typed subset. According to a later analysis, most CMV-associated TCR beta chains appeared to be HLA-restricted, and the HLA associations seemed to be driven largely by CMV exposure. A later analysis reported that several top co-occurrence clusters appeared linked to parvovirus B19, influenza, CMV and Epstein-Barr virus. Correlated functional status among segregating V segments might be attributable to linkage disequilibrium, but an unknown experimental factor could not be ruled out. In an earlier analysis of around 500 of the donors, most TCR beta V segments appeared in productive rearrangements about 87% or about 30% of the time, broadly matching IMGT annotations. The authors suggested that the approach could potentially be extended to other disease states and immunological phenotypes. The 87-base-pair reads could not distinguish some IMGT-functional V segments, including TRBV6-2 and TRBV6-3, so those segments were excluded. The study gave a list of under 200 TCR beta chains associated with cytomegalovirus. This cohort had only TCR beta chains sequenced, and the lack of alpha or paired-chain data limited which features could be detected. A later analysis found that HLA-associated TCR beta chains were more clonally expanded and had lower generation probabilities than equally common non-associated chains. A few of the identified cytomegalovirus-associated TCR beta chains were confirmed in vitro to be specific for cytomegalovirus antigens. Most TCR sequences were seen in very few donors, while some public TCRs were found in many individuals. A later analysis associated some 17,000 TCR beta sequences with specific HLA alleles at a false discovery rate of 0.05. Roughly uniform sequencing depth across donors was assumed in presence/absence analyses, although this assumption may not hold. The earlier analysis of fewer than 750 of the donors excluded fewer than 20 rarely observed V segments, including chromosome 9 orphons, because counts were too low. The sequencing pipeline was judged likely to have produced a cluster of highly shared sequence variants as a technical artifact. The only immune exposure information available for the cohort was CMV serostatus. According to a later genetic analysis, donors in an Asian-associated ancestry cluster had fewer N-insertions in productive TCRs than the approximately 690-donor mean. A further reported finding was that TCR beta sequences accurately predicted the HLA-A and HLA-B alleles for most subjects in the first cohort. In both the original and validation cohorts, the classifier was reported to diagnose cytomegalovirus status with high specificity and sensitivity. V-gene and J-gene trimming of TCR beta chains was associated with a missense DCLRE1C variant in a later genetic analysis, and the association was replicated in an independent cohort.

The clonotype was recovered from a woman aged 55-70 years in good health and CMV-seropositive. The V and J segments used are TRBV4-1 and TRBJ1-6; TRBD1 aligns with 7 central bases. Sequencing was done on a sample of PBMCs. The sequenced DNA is TGCGCCAGCAGCCAAAGGCAGGGGGGAATATCACCCCTCCACTTT. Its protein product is CASSQRQGGISPLHF.